The rows below give T cell receptor beta chains drawn from one sample of a study of control samples from healthy donors and cancer patients. Clones were sequenced by immunoSEQ multiplex PCR, and TCRdb holds only the in-frame ones, with some missing. Here the sample spans 90,000 to 100,000 clones, 79% being singletons. The material sequenced was blood. The receptors derive from a woman aged 25-40 years in good health. The CDR3 runs from the conserved cysteine through the conserved F or W. A D gene is named only where the DNA matches it firmly. Part of the rows lack a size; the others show once, few, many or a class for expanded clones.

>NA|TRBJ2-7|NA|TRBV16
CASSPPLGGAGEQYF
TGTGCCAGCAGCCCCCCCCTGGGGGGGGCGGGCGAGCAGTACTTC
>NA|TRBJ1-5|few|TRBV3-1/TRBV3-2
CASSRIGDQPQHF
TGTGCCAGCAGCCGCATAGGTGATCAGCCCCAGCATTTT
>NA|TRBJ1-5|NA|TRBV18
CASSPGAGRWPQHF
TGTGCCAGCTCACCAGGGGCGGGCAGGTGGCCCCAGCATTTT
>NA|TRBJ2-3|NA|TRBV5-1
CASSLAGADTQYF
TGCGCCAGCAGCTTGGCCGGCGCAGATACGCAGTATTTT
>NA|TRBJ2-1|NA|TRBV12-3/TRBV12-4
CASSIGLYNEQFF
TGTGCCAGCAGTATAGGGCTTTACAATGAGCAGTTCTTC
>NA|TRBJ2-7|NA|TRBV7-8
CASSPSPHRAGEQYF
TGTGCCAGCAGTCCTAGCCCGCACAGGGCGGGGGAGCAGTACTTC
>NA|TRBJ2-5|NA|TRBV30
CAWSVLRPGETQYF
TGTGCCTGGAGTGTACTTCGCCCCGGGGAGACCCAGTACTTC
>NA|TRBJ1-4|NA|TRBV6-5
CASSYSRRGGEKLFF
TGTGCCAGCAGTTACTCGCGAAGGGGCGGAGAAAAACTGTTTTTT
>NA|TRBJ1-3|NA|TRBV7-2
CASSLGRTSGNTIYF
TGTGCCAGCAGCTTAGGACGGACCTCTGGAAACACCATATATTTT
>NA|TRBJ2-1|few|TRBV7-6
CASSLGETGGEQFF
TGTGCCAGCAGCTTAGGGGAGACCGGCGGCGAGCAGTTCTTC
>NA|TRBJ2-2|medium-sized|TRBV10-1
CASSDLDRPSNTGELFF
TGCGCCAGCAGTGACCTCGACAGGCCTTCGAACACCGGGGAGCTGTTTTTT
>TRBD1|TRBJ1-5|NA|TRBV2
CASSLDREGEQPQHF
TGTGCCAGCAGTCTAGACAGGGAGGGAGAACAGCCCCAGCATTTT
>TRBD1|TRBJ2-6|few|TRBV24-1
CATSDPDRGRGANVLTF
TGTGCCACCAGTGATCCGGACAGGGGGCGTGGGGCCAACGTCCTGACTTTC
>NA|TRBJ1-1|NA|TRBV30
CAWSVGSGNTEAFF
TGTGCCTGGAGCGTTGGGTCTGGGAACACTGAAGCTTTCTTT
>NA|TRBJ2-7|few|TRBV11-2
CASRKERSSYEQYF
TGTGCCAGCAGGAAGGAACGGAGCTCCTACGAGCAGTACTTC
>NA|TRBJ1-3|NA|TRBV2
CASRETASGNTIYF
TGTGCCAGCAGAGAGACAGCTTCTGGAAACACCATATATTTT
>TRBD1|TRBJ2-1|NA|TRBV6-2/TRBV6-3
CASSWGGQGSNEQFF
TGTGCCAGCAGTTGGGGAGGACAGGGGTCCAATGAGCAGTTCTTC
>NA|TRBJ1-2|NA|TRBV2
CASSREESNYGYTF
TGTGCCAGCAGTCGAGAGGAATCAAACTATGGCTACACCTTC
>TRBD2|TRBJ2-7|NA|TRBV3-1/TRBV3-2
CASSPAPGSGGRTYEQYF
TGTGCCAGCAGCCCGGCCCCGGGTAGCGGGGGGCGCACCTACGAGCAGTACTTC
>NA|TRBJ2-7|NA|TRBV27
CASLRGGPYEQYF
TGTGCCAGCCTCCGAGGGGGGCCCTACGAGCAGTACTTC
>TRBD1|TRBJ2-2|NA|TRBV18
CASSPSGQGNTGELFF
TGTGCCAGCTCACCATCAGGACAGGGTAACACCGGGGAGCTGTTTTTT
>TRBD2|TRBJ2-7|NA|TRBV19
CASSTSWSGVAYEQYF
TGTGCCAGTAGTACATCATGGAGCGGGGTAGCCTACGAGCAGTACTTC
>TRBD1|TRBJ2-7|NA|TRBV19
CASSMRPGTDFYEQYF
TGTGCCAGTAGTATGAGGCCCGGGACAGATTTCTACGAGCAGTACTTC
>NA|TRBJ1-1|NA|TRBV11-2
CASAHGGVNTEAFF
TGTGCCAGCGCTCACGGGGGGGTGAACACTGAAGCTTTCTTT
>NA|TRBJ2-3|few|TRBV9
CASSVGSPTDTQYF
TGTGCCAGCAGCGTAGGTTCCCCCACAGATACGCAGTATTTT
>TRBD2|TRBJ2-3|NA|TRBV10-3
CAIRTGTSGTDTQYF
TGTGCCATCCGAACCGGGACTAGCGGCACAGATACGCAGTATTTT
>NA|TRBJ2-3|NA|TRBV9
CASSVALNTDTQYF
TGTGCCAGCAGCGTAGCCTTAAACACAGATACGCAGTATTTT
>TRBD1|TRBJ2-7|NA|TRBV12-5
CASGSMDRETYEQYF
TGTGCTAGTGGGTCGATGGACAGGGAAACCTACGAGCAGTACTTC
>TRBD1|TRBJ1-5|NA|TRBV18
CASSQTGAKQPQHF
TGTGCCAGCTCGCAAACAGGGGCGAAGCAGCCCCAGCATTTT
>TRBD1|TRBJ1-2|NA|TRBV19
CASSVDRDGYTF
TGTGCCAGTAGTGTGGACAGGGATGGCTACACCTTC
>TRBD1|TRBJ1-1|NA|TRBV3-1/TRBV3-2
CASSQYGQGTEAFF
TGTGCCAGCAGCCAATATGGACAGGGGACTGAAGCTTTCTTT
>NA|TRBJ2-3|NA|TRBV6-5
CASSKNTDTQYF
TGTGCCAGCAGTAAGAACACAGATACGCAGTATTTT
>NA|TRBJ1-1|NA|TRBV11-2
CASSRIMNTEAFF
TGTGCCAGCAGCAGGATCATGAACACTGAAGCTTTCTTT
>TRBD1|TRBJ2-7|NA|TRBV5-4
CASSFRDRENEQYF
TGTGCCAGCAGCTTCCGGGACAGGGAGAATGAGCAGTACTTC
>TRBD2|TRBJ2-3|NA|TRBV5-1
CASNNQPGLATDTQYF
TGCGCCAGCAATAACCAGCCGGGACTAGCCACAGATACGCAGTATTTT
>TRBD1|TRBJ1-1|NA|TRBV5-1
CASSSDRGRVTEAFF
TGCGCCAGCAGCTCGGACAGGGGGCGGGTGACTGAAGCTTTCTTT
>NA|TRBJ2-1|NA|TRBV19
CASSMNRLLSGGNNEQFF
TGTGCCAGTAGTATGAATAGGTTATTGTCAGGGGGGAATAATGAGCAGTTCTTC